Shown below are 12 T cell receptor beta chains from a single sample sequenced in a study of CDR3 diversity in severe acne. TCRdb reprocessed the PCR reads via MiXCR and lists one record per CDR3 protein. The data show 65,000 to 95,000 distinct CDR3 sequences, around 49% seen once. Sequencing was performed on blood. Receptors originate from a male donor in good health, without acne.

This clonotype has ten or more counts. V is TRBV30 and J is TRBJ2-1; 12 bases align to TRBD2. The CDR3 is made up of 14 amino acids. Trimming cost V 2 bases and J 9 bases; bases outside gene matches: 5. The germline V gene encodes CDR1 GTSNPN and CDR2 SVGIG (reference sequence). The CDR3, as DNA: TGTGCCTGGAGTCTAGCGGGAGGGGGTGGTGAGCAGTTCTTC. Translation: CAWSLAGGGGEQFF.

This clonotype was seen a handful of times. V is TRBV2 and J is TRBJ2-5; D is unclear. Looked up from germline, CDR1 is SNHLY and CDR2 is FYNNEI. Trimming cost V 8 bases and J 5 bases, with 9 bases left between them. The CDR3 sequence is 11 residues long. The DNA for the CDR3 is TGTGCCAGCCCACTTGGGGAGACCCAGTACTTC. As protein: CASPLGETQYF.

This clonotype came up many times. V gene TRBV7-4 combines with J gene TRBJ1-5; D not resolved. CDR1 and CDR2 (germline): SGHVT, SQSDAQ. There are 18 residues in the CDR3. Trimming removed 4 bases at V and 0 bases at J, with 19 bases between. In DNA form, the CDR3 reads TGTGCCAGCAGCTCTCCTACGGCCGGGGTTGATAGCAATCAGCCCCAGCATTTT. Translating it yields CASSSPTAGVDSNQPQHF.

This clonotype was seen repeatedly, ten times or more. The V call is TRBV5-1, the J call TRBJ1-4; TRBD1 is a possible D gene (6 bases). CDR1 SGHRS and CDR2 YFSETQ come from the germline V gene. This CDR3 is 13 amino acids long. Trimming left V 1 base short and J 7 bases short, with 8 bases between. The CDR3 coding sequence is TGCGCCAGCAGCTTGTTCAGGGGTGAAAAACTGTTTTTT. Translating it yields CASSLFRGEKLFF.

The CDR3 DNA sequence: TGCAGTGCTAGGACAGGGACTAACTATGGCTACACCTTC. It is translated as CSARTGTNYGYTF. The chain links TRBV20-1 to TRBJ1-2; 7 bases map to TRBD1. The trim removed 3 bases at V and 0 bases at J, leaving 1 base unmatched. The CDR3 contains 13 residues. Germline V gene sequence: CDR1 DFQATT, CDR2 SNEGSKA (reference sequence).

This clonotype was detected once. The chain uses TRBV2 and TRBJ2-7; 11 bases fit TRBD2. Trimming took 8 bases from V and 3 from J; bases not matched to a gene: 6. This CDR3 is built from 14 residues. CDR1 is SNHLY, CDR2 FYNNEI, per germline. The chain's CDR3 is CASETGTSGYEQYF. The CDR3 DNA reads TGTGCCAGCGAAACCGGGACTAGCGGCTACGAGCAGTACTTC.

The CDR3 nucleotides read TGTGCCAGCAGCCTGGGCGGGCTGAACACCGAGCAGTACTTC. This sequence encodes CASSLGGLNTEQYF. The V gene is TRBV3-1, the J gene TRBJ2-7; D possibly corresponds to TRBD2 (5 bases). This CDR3 spans 14 amino acids. Trimming took off 4 bases at V and 6 bases at J, with 16 bases between the two ends. Germline-derived CDR1 and CDR2 are LGHDT and YNNKEL (reference sequence).

This chain connects TRBV7-6 to TRBJ2-5; 12 bases map to TRBD2. The CDR3 loop spans 17 amino acids. CDR1 and CDR2 from the germline V gene are SGHVS and FNYEAQ. J lost 2 bases, V lost 3 bases, and 7 bases had no gene match. This CDR3 is CASSFPGLAGPQETQYF. The CDR3 nucleotides read TGTGCCAGCAGCTTCCCCGGACTAGCGGGGCCACAAGAGACCCAGTACTTC.

The gene calls are TRBV12-5 and TRBJ2-7, with a weak D call TRBD1 (7 bases). This CDR3 region has 15 residues. Germline V CDR1 and CDR2: LGHNT, FRNRAP. DNA of the CDR3: TGTGCCAGCAGTTTTGGAAGGGGGCTAGCGTACGAGCAGTACTTC. Protein sequence: CASSFGRGLAYEQYF.

V usage is TRBV29-1 and J usage is TRBJ2-3, with 12 nucleotides matching TRBD2. Trimming at V came to 6 bases and at J to 2 bases, leaving 3 bases not matched to a gene. The CDR3 is made up of 14 amino acids. In germline, CDR1 is SQVTM, CDR2 ANQGSEA. The CDR3 DNA reads as TGCAGCGTACTAGCGGGAGGCCTCACAGATACGCAGTATTTT. Its protein is CSVLAGGLTDTQYF.

This chain uses TRBV29-1 with TRBJ2-7; TRBD2 aligns across 12 bases. The trim removed 7 bases at V and 3 bases at J, leaving 10 bases unmatched. This CDR3 has 15 amino acids. Germline V gene data show CDR1 as SQVTM and CDR2 as ANQGSEA. The CDR3 loop is CSAGRLAGAYYEQYF. CDR3 nucleotides: TGCAGCGCCGGCAGACTAGCGGGAGCTTACTACGAGCAGTACTTC.

The genes are TRBV6-4 and TRBJ1-2; 8 bases line up with TRBD1. This CDR3 is 20 amino acids long. V shed 6 bases and J 8 bases; nucleotides not matched to a gene: 29. Germline V lookup: CDR1 MRHNA, CDR2 SNTAGT. The CDR3 nucleotides are TGTGCCAGCAGCGGGACAGGACTAGCGGGAGACACCGGGGAGCGAGGAGGCTACACCTTC. It yields the protein CASSGTGLAGDTGERGGYTF.